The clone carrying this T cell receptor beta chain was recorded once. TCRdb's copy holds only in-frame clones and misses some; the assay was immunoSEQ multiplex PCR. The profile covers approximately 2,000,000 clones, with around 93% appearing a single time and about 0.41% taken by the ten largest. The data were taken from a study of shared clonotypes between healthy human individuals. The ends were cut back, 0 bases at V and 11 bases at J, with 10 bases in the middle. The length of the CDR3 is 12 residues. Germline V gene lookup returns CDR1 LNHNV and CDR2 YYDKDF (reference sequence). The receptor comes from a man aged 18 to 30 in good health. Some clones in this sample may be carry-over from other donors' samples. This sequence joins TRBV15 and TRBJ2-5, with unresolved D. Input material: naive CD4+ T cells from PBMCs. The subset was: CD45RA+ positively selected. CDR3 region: CATSREGYGQYF. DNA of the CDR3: TGTGCCACCAGCAGAGAGGGGTACGGGCAGTACTTC.